This T cell receptor (beta chain) was identified during a study of blood T cell repertoires in COVID-19. Clones were sequenced by immunoSEQ multiplex PCR, and TCRdb holds only the in-frame ones, with some missing. The sample gives about 130,000 clones, around 84% of which show up once; about 2.6% is in the top ten. The CDR3 covers 15 residues. CDR1 is MNHEY and CDR2 is SVGAGI in the germline V gene. Trimming stripped 0 bases from V and 5 bases from J, with 11 bases between. The source of this sequence is a man aged 40-49 years with acute COVID-19. The chain employs TRBV6-5 and TRBJ1-5, with D uncertain. Sequenced: PBMCs or T cells enriched from blood (not recorded which). The CDR3: CASSYSTEVDQPQHF. CDR3 coding DNA: TGTGCCAGCAGTTACTCGACGGAGGTTGATCAGCCCCAGCATTTT.